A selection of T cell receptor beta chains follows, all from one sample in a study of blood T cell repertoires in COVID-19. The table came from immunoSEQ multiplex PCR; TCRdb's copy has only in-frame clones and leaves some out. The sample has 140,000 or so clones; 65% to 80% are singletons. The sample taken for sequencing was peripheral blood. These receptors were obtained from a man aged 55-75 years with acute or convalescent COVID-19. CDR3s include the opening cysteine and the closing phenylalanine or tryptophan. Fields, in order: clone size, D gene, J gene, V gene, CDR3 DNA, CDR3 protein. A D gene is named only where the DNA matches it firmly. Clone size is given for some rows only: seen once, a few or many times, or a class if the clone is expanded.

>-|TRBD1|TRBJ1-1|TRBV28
TGTGCCAGCACCCACTCTGCACAGGGGGGCACTGAAGCTTTCTTT
CASTHSAQGGTEAFF
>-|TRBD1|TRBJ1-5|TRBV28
TGTGCCAGCAATCCAGGGGGCGATGGCAATCAGCCCCAGCATTTT
CASNPGGDGNQPQHF
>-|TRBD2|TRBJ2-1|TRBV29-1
TGCAGCGCCCAGGCCGGGAGGCCCTACAATGAGCAGTTCTTC
CSAQAGRPYNEQFF
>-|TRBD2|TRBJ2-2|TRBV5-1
TGCGCCAGCAGCTTGGTAGAAGGCGGGAGAAGGACCGGGGAGCTGTTTTTT
CASSLVEGGRRTGELFF
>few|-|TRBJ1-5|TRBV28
TGTGCCAGCAGTTTATCGATAGGGGGTATGGGTCAGCCCCAGCATTTT
CASSLSIGGMGQPQHF
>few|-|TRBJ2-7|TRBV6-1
TGTGCCAGCAGTGAAGGGGCACAGGGTTCGTACGAGCAGTACTTC
CASSEGAQGSYEQYF
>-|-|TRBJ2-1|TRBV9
TGTGCCAGCAGCGTAGCGTCTAGCGGGACAGGTAATGAGCAGTTCTTC
CASSVASSGTGNEQFF
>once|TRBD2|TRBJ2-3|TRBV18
TGTGCCAGCTCACCACTTTGGAGCGGGAGTGGCTCTAGCACAGATACGCAGTATTTT
CASSPLWSGSGSSTDTQYF
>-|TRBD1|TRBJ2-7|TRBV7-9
TGTGCCAGCAGCTTCGGGGACAGGCCTAACGAGCAGTACTTC
CASSFGDRPNEQYF
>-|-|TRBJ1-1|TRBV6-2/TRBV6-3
TGTGCCAGCAGTTACAGCGGGGGATGGACTGAAGCTTTCTTT
CASSYSGGWTEAFF
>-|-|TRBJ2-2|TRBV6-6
TGTGCCAGCAGTTACCGGACAGACGCGAACACCGGGGAGCTGTTTTTT
CASSYRTDANTGELFF
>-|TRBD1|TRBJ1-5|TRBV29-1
TGCAGCGCCACGACAGGGTCGGGCAATCAGCCCCAGCATTTT
CSATTGSGNQPQHF
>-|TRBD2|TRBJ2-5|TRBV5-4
TGTGCCAGCAGCCCCGGACTAGCTGGGGAGACCCAGTACTTC
CASSPGLAGETQYF
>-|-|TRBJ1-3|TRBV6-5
TGTGCCAGCAGTTCGGACACCCGAAACACCATATATTTT
CASSSDTRNTIYF
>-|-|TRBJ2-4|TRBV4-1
TGCGCCAGCAGCCAAGACGCGAGCAGGGGCTCGAAGAACATTCAGTACTTC
CASSQDASRGSKNIQYF
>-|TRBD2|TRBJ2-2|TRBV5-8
TGTGCCAGCAGCTTGGGACTAGCGGGACTCCCCGGGGAGCTGTTTTTT
CASSLGLAGLPGELFF
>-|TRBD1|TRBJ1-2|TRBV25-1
TGTGCCAGCAGTGAATTAGGGGGCGAAAACTATGGCTACACCTTC
CASSELGGENYGYTF
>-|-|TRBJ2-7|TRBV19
TGTGCCAGTAGTATGGGGCAGGACTACGAGCAGTACTTC
CASSMGQDYEQYF
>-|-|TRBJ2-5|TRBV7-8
TGTGCCAGCAGCTTAGGCTCGAGTTCGCGGGGAGGAGAGACCCAGTACTTC
CASSLGSSSRGGETQYF
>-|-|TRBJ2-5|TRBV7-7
TGTGCCAGCAGCCCATACCCAGGGAAACAAGAGACCCAGTACTTC
CASSPYPGKQETQYF
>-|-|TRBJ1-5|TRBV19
TGTGCCAGTAGCTTCCGCAGGGGTAATAATCAGCCCCAGCATTTT
CASSFRRGNNQPQHF
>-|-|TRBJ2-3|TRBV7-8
TGTGCCAGCAGGTTAGGCGGCAGCCTGGCAGATACGCAGTATTTT
CASRLGGSLADTQYF
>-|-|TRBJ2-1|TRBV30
TGTGCCTGGGCAACTCTAGCGAACGAGCAGTTCTTC
CAWATLANEQFF
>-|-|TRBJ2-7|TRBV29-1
TGCAGCGTTGAAGATCGCTCAGGGATCACCTACGAGCAGTACTTC
CSVEDRSGITYEQYF
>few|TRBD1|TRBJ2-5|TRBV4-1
TGCGCCAGCAGCCAATCAGGACAGGGAGAGACCCAGTACTTC
CASSQSGQGETQYF
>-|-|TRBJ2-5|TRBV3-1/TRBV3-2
TGTGCCAGCAGCCAAGTAAGTCTAGAAGAGACCCAGTACTTC
CASSQVSLEETQYF
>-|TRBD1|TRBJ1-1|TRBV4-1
TGCGCCAGCAGCCCCGGACAGGGGCCGAACACTGAAGCTTTCTTT
CASSPGQGPNTEAFF
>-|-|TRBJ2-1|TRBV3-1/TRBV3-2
TGTGCCAGCAGCCAAACCGGGACTGGAGAGCAGTTCTTC
CASSQTGTGEQFF
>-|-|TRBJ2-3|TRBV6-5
TGTGCCAGCAGTTACTCGAGGCGGGATTGGACGCAGTATTTT
CASSYSRRDWTQYF
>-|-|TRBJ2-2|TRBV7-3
TGTGCCAGCAGCCCGTCGGGCGCGGGAAACGGGGAGCTGTTTTTT
CASSPSGAGNGELFF
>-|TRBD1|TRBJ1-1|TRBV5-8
TGTGCCAGCAGCTTGGGATTACAGGGGGTCACTGAAGCTTTCTTT
CASSLGLQGVTEAFF
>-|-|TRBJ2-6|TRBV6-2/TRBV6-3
TGTGCCAGCAGTTATGGGGGGGCGGGGGCCAACGTCCTGACTTTC
CASSYGGAGANVLTF
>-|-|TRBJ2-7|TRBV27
TGTGCCAGCAGATACACCACTGGGCTCCTCTACGAGCAGTACTTC
CASRYTTGLLYEQYF
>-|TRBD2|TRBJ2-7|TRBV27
TGTGCCAGCAGTTTATCGCGGGAGCTTTTCGAGCAGTACTTC
CASSLSRELFEQYF
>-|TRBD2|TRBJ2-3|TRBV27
TGTGCCAGCAGTTGGACTAGCGGGAGGGCAGATACGCAGTATTTT
CASSWTSGRADTQYF
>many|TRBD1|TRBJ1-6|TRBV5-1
TGCGCCAGCAGCTTGGGGCCCCCAGACAGGGCAAATTCACCCCTCCACTTT
CASSLGPPDRANSPLHF
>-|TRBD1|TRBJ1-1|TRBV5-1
TGCGCCAGCAACCCGGGGACTTACAGGGGTCGAACTGAAGCTTTCTTT
CASNPGTYRGRTEAFF
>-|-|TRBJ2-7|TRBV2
TGTGCCAGCAGCTCACAGCTATTCTCCTACGAGCAGTACTTC
CASSSQLFSYEQYF
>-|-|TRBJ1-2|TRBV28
TGTGCCAGCAGGGACATCACTAACTATGGCTACACCTTC
CASRDITNYGYTF
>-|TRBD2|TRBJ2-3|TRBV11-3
TGTGCCAGCAGCCTAGGACTAGCGGGCCTAAGCACAGATACGCAGTATTTT
CASSLGLAGLSTDTQYF
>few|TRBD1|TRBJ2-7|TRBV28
TGTGCCAGCAGTTCGGGACAGGGGCGAACCTACGAGCAGTACTTC
CASSSGQGRTYEQYF
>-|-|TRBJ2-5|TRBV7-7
TGTGCTAGCAGCTCCTCAGGGAGGCAAGAGACCCAGTACTTC
CASSSSGRQETQYF
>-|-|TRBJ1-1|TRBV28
TGTGCCAGCAGACCGCCCGACAACCGGTTTGAAGCTTTCTTT
CASRPPDNRFEAFF
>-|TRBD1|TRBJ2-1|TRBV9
TGTGCCAGCAGCGTGAGGGGGCGCATCGGCAATGAGCAGTTCTTC
CASSVRGRIGNEQFF
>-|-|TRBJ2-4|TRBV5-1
TGCGCCAGCAGCCCGGCAGGAACCAAAAACATTCAGTACTTC
CASSPAGTKNIQYF
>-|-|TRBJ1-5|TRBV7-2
TGTGCCAGCAGCTTGTGGAGGGATCAGCCCCAGCATTTT
CASSLWRDQPQHF
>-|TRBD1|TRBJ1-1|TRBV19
TGTGCCAGTAGTCAGCAGGGGGGCGATAAAGCTTTCTTT
CASSQQGGDKAFF
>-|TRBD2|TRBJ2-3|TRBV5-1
TGCGCCAGCGGCGACCTAGCGGGAGGGACCAATACGCAGTATTTT
CASGDLAGGTNTQYF
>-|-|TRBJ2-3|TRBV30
TGTGCCTGGGAAGGGAGAGATACGCAGTATTTT
CAWEGRDTQYF
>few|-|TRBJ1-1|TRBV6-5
TGTGCCAGCAGTTACTCGAATCGGGGCACTGAAGCTTTCTTT
CASSYSNRGTEAFF
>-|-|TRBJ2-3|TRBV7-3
TGTGCCAGCAGCTTAACTGCGGGAAACACAGATACGCAGTATTTT
CASSLTAGNTDTQYF
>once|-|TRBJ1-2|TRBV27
TGTGCCAGCAGTTCCATACGACAGACAGACTATGGCTACACCTTC
CASSSIRQTDYGYTF
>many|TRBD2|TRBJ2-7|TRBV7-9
TGTGCCAGCAGCCATCCACTAGCGGGTAGCTCCTACGAGCAGTACTTC
CASSHPLAGSSYEQYF
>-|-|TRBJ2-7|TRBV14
TGTGCCAGCACTATGGGGAGCTCCGAGCAGTACTTC
CASTMGSSEQYF
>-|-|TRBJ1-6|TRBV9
TGTGCCAGCGGACGTGCAGGGGATAGTTCACCCCTCCACTTT
CASGRAGDSSPLHF